The rows below give T cell receptor beta chains drawn from one sample of a study of early T cells in non-severe SARS-CoV-2 infection. TCRdb re-called the 5' RACE reads through MiXCR, storing one row per CDR3 protein. Of around 26,000 distinct CDR3 sequences in the sample, 4% to 6% are singletons; the top ten hold approximately 4%. Source material: whole blood. All receptors derive from an adult who was a healthcare worker with PCR-confirmed SARS-CoV-2 infection or an uninfected control (not recorded which). Both conserved end residues are part of each CDR3. D genes are given only for firm matches. Not every row has a clone size; where given, it reads once, few, many or a size class.

CDR3 DNA: TGTGCCAGCAGTGACCCGGGACAGGGCATGAACACTGAAGCTTTCTTT
CDR3 protein: CASSDPGQGMNTEAFF
clone size: -
J gene: TRBJ1-1
D gene: TRBD1
V gene: TRBV2

CDR3 DNA: TGCGCCAGCAGCAAACCGTTCGGTGGTCAGGGGACCCAGTACTTC
CDR3 protein: CASSKPFGGQGTQYF
clone size: medium-sized
J gene: TRBJ2-5
D gene: -
V gene: TRBV4-1

CDR3 DNA: TGTGCCAGCAGTTTGGGACAGAACACCGGGGAGCTGTTTTTT
CDR3 protein: CASSLGQNTGELFF
clone size: -
J gene: TRBJ2-2
D gene: -
V gene: TRBV12-3/TRBV12-4

CDR3 DNA: TGTGCCAGCAGTCCCCAGGTCCAGGGCCGCTACGAGCAGTACTTC
CDR3 protein: CASSPQVQGRYEQYF
clone size: many
J gene: TRBJ2-7
D gene: -
V gene: TRBV12-3/TRBV12-4

CDR3 DNA: TGCAGCGTTCTACAGGAATGGGATAATGAGCAGTTCTTC
CDR3 protein: CSVLQEWDNEQFF
clone size: many
J gene: TRBJ2-1
D gene: -
V gene: TRBV29-1

CDR3 DNA: TGTGCCAGCAGTTTAACAGGGGGCGCAAGGCAGCCCCAGCATTTT
CDR3 protein: CASSLTGGARQPQHF
clone size: many
J gene: TRBJ1-5
D gene: TRBD1
V gene: TRBV6-2/TRBV6-3

CDR3 DNA: TGTGCCAGCAGCTTAGGCCCCTACAATGAGCAGTTCTTC
CDR3 protein: CASSLGPYNEQFF
clone size: many
J gene: TRBJ2-1
D gene: -
V gene: TRBV7-6

CDR3 DNA: TGTGCCACCAGTGATTCCGGGACTAGCGGGGGCTACAATGAGCAGTTCTTC
CDR3 protein: CATSDSGTSGGYNEQFF
clone size: -
J gene: TRBJ2-1
D gene: TRBD2
V gene: TRBV24-1

CDR3 DNA: TGTGCCACCAGCAGGACAGGGAGCTCCTACGAGCAGTACTTC
CDR3 protein: CATSRTGSSYEQYF
clone size: many
J gene: TRBJ2-7
D gene: TRBD1
V gene: TRBV15

CDR3 DNA: TGTGCCAGCAGCTCGGACAACGTGTATTCACCCCTCCACTTT
CDR3 protein: CASSSDNVYSPLHF
clone size: -
J gene: TRBJ1-6
D gene: -
V gene: TRBV7-8

CDR3 DNA: TGTGCCAGCACCTCCATCTCCCAAGAGACCCAGTACTTC
CDR3 protein: CASTSISQETQYF
clone size: many
J gene: TRBJ2-5
D gene: -
V gene: TRBV6-6

CDR3 DNA: TGTGCCAGCAGTTCCCTTCAAGGGCTAGGACATCAGCCCCAGCATTTT
CDR3 protein: CASSSLQGLGHQPQHF
clone size: many
J gene: TRBJ1-5
D gene: -
V gene: TRBV6-6

CDR3 DNA: TGTGCCAGCAGCTTAGCTACAGCCGATCGAAGTGAAGCTTTCTTT
CDR3 protein: CASSLATADRSEAFF
clone size: many
J gene: TRBJ1-1
D gene: -
V gene: TRBV7-3

CDR3 DNA: TGTGCCACCAGCAGAGATCCGGGGACATACGAGCAGTACTTC
CDR3 protein: CATSRDPGTYEQYF
clone size: few
J gene: TRBJ2-7
D gene: -
V gene: TRBV15

CDR3 DNA: TGTGCCAGCAGTTTAGGCTCGGGAGCCTATGGCTACACCTTC
CDR3 protein: CASSLGSGAYGYTF
clone size: few
J gene: TRBJ1-2
D gene: -
V gene: TRBV12-3/TRBV12-4

CDR3 DNA: TGTGCCAGCAGTGAAGATGGCGGAACTATCTACAATGAGCAGTTCTTC
CDR3 protein: CASSEDGGTIYNEQFF
clone size: many
J gene: TRBJ2-1
D gene: -
V gene: TRBV6-1

CDR3 DNA: TGTGCCAGCTCACCTCCTCGGGAGGGGGGACTCCACTTT
CDR3 protein: CASSPPREGGLHF
clone size: many
J gene: TRBJ1-6
D gene: -
V gene: TRBV18

CDR3 DNA: TGTGCCAGCAGCAAAATGGACAGGGGGCCTGAAAAACTGTTTTTT
CDR3 protein: CASSKMDRGPEKLFF
clone size: -
J gene: TRBJ1-4
D gene: TRBD1
V gene: TRBV5-4

CDR3 DNA: TGCAGCGTTGAAGTCCAGCAGGGAACTGAAGCTTTCTTT
CDR3 protein: CSVEVQQGTEAFF
clone size: few
J gene: TRBJ1-1
D gene: -
V gene: TRBV29-1

CDR3 DNA: TGTGCCAGCACCCCACTACAGATACCGAACACTGAAGCTTTCTTT
CDR3 protein: CASTPLQIPNTEAFF
clone size: -
J gene: TRBJ1-1
D gene: -
V gene: TRBV6-1

CDR3 DNA: TGTGCCAGCAGCTTATTGGGCGCGGGGGCCGCATATGATGAGCAGTTCTTC
CDR3 protein: CASSLLGAGAAYDEQFF
clone size: many
J gene: TRBJ2-1
D gene: -
V gene: TRBV7-3

CDR3 DNA: TGTGCCAGCAGCCAAGGAGACGGGTACGAGCAGTACTTC
CDR3 protein: CASSQGDGYEQYF
clone size: medium-sized
J gene: TRBJ2-7
D gene: -
V gene: TRBV3-1

CDR3 DNA: TGTGCCAGCAGTTTGGCGGGGGGCACAGATACGCAGTATTTT
CDR3 protein: CASSLAGGTDTQYF
clone size: many
J gene: TRBJ2-3
D gene: TRBD2
V gene: TRBV28

CDR3 DNA: TGTGCCATCAGGCGCGGGACAGAAAGCACCGGGGAGCTGTTTTTT
CDR3 protein: CAIRRGTESTGELFF
clone size: -
J gene: TRBJ2-2
D gene: -
V gene: TRBV10-3

CDR3 DNA: TGTGCCAGCAGTTCCCGACAGGGGGGTTCACCCCTCCACTTT
CDR3 protein: CASSSRQGGSPLHF
clone size: many
J gene: TRBJ1-6
D gene: TRBD1
V gene: TRBV12-3/TRBV12-4